The clone carrying this T cell receptor beta chain was observed many times. The CDR3 contains 17 residues. Germline V gene lookup returns CDR1 MNHNS and CDR2 SASEGT. Trimming cost V 2 bases and J 6 bases, with 22 bases left between them. The data are from a study of T cells in Graves' hyperthyroidism and ophthalmopathy. Authors of the study amplified TCR beta CDR3 regions from RNA transcripts. The primer set for the first-round RT-PCR of the TCR CDR3 was HTBI. TCRdb fed the multiplex PCR reads into MiXCR, producing one record per CDR3 protein. The sample carries approximately 58,000 distinct CDR3 sequences, roughly 50% recorded once.

This TCR was sampled from a woman aged 25-40 years with Graves' ophthalmopathy. The chain recombines TRBV6-1 with TRBJ1-2, with D possibly TRBD1 on 5 matching bases. What was sequenced was blood. DNA for the CDR3: TGTGCCAGCAGTGAAAATCTCGACTTAGGACAACTTCATGGCTACACCTTC. Amino acid sequence: CASSENLDLGQLHGYTF.